This is a list of T cell receptor beta chains from one sample in a study of cytomegalovirus exposure and HLA in healthy donors. Some clones are missing from TCRdb's copy, which holds only in-frame ones; the method was immunoSEQ multiplex PCR. Counted here are some 180,000 clones, roughly 74% occurring once; the ten biggest clones make up about 3%. The specimen was PBMCs. The receptors shown here come from a female donor in good health and CMV-seronegative. Each CDR3 is given without its conserved first and last residue.

TRBV6-1	TRBJ2-7	ASSDLARTYEQY
TRBV15	TRBJ1-3	ATRGKGSSGNTIY
TRBV4-1	TRBJ2-2	ASSQQGATGELF
TRBV11-3	TRBJ2-1	ASSSRDLNNEQF
TRBV5-1	TRBJ2-1	ASSLAVAGGGPYNEQF
TRBV12-5	TRBJ1-2	ASGLGRINYGYT
TRBV2	TRBJ2-1	ASRQGGSYNEQF
TRBV6-7	TRBJ2-5	ASSYTDRGSGRVSKETQY
TRBV7-3	TRBJ2-7	ASSPGGGYEQY
TRBV19	TRBJ2-7	ASRFTVGLSYEQY
TRBV5-5	TRBJ2-1	ASSRSPAGYNEQF
TRBV7-2	TRBJ2-7	ASSIPGLAGVGQY
TRBV18	TRBJ1-6	ASSQDINNSPLH
TRBV27	TRBJ1-2	ASSFQGTYGYT
TRBV5-6	TRBJ1-2	ASSFRGGGYT
TRBV10-3	TRBJ1-1	AIRGGSSPEAF
TRBV5-6	TRBJ2-3	ASSGLAAMLSTDTQY
TRBV7-9	TRBJ2-5	ASSPGTELQETQY
TRBV7-6	TRBJ1-2	ASSSGQGANYGYT
TRBV7-2	TRBJ1-1	ASSPTGNPNTEAF
TRBV5-1	TRBJ1-3	ASSVRGGSGNTIY
TRBV28	TRBJ1-5	ASSPHQGRGNQPQH
TRBV2	TRBJ1-4	ASREGGAVEKLF
TRBV11-2	TRBJ2-7	ASSPGRYEQY
TRBV7-6	TRBJ1-1	ASSPTTGATEAF
TRBV4-1	TRBJ1-5	ASSPGRGRRNQPQH
TRBV5-8	TRBJ1-5	ASSLETATYSNQPQH
TRBV10-3	TRBJ2-1	AISQDRDLNEQF
TRBV14	TRBJ1-2	ASSQAVGQIHGYT
TRBV9	TRBJ2-3	ASSVNGRAADTQY
TRBV18	TRBJ1-2	ASSPLQGQTNYGYT
TRBV6-5	TRBJ2-7	ASSFSRSGAYYEQY
TRBV28	TRBJ1-4	ASSFHEGGNEKLF
TRBV5-4	TRBJ2-5	ASSPDLAGFQETQY
TRBV27	TRBJ1-1	ASSLSPSRVVASNTEAF
TRBV2	TRBJ1-5	ASSALGQGGQPQH
TRBV5-5	TRBJ2-1	ASSLGAGGHSYNEQF